One sample yielded the 21 T cell receptor beta chains listed below, sequenced in a study of cytomegalovirus exposure and HLA in healthy donors. The PCR made use of 60 Vbeta and 13 Jbeta primers. Sequenced by immunoSEQ multiplex PCR; TCRdb stores in-frame clones only, minus some. The sample records hundreds of thousands of clones, more than 60% being singletons. The specimen sequenced was PBMCs. The receptor set was obtained from a woman aged 55-70 years in good health and CMV-seropositive.

J is TRBJ1-2 and V is TRBV5-1; 10 positions match TRBD1. V was pared by 1 base and J by 8 bases, with 8 bases of the junction left unmatched. This CDR3 is 15 amino acids long. CDR1 is SGHRS, CDR2 YFSETQ, per germline. As DNA, the CDR3 is TGCGCCAGCAGCTTGACCCCCGGGACAGGGGCCGGCTACACCTTC. It encodes CASSLTPGTGAGYTF. Filled out from reference TRBV5-1 and TRBJ1-2, the complete variable domain reads KAGVTQTPRYLIKTRGQQVTLSCSPISGHRSVSWYQQTPGQGLQFLFEYFSETQRNKGNFPGRFSGRQFSNSRSEMNVSTLELGDSALYLCASSLTPGTGAGYTFGSGTRLTVV.

This sequence joins TRBV19 and TRBJ2-1; unclear D gene. Deletions cut 3 bases from V and 6 bases from J, with 15 bases between. The CDR3 has 15 amino acids. Germline-derived CDR1 and CDR2 are LNHDA and SQIVND (reference sequence). The CDR3 loop is CASSIIERNRNEQFF. The CDR3 DNA is TGTGCCAGTAGTATTATAGAGCGTAATCGCAATGAGCAGTTCTTC.

The chain has TRBV7-6 and TRBJ1-5; D perhaps matches TRBD1 (5 bases). Germline V gives CDR1 SGHVS, CDR2 FNYEAQ. CDR3 length: 14 residues. V lost 1 base to trimming and J lost 4 bases, with 8 bases between them. The DNA for the CDR3 is TGTGCCAGCAGCTTAGTGGCAGGGAATCAGCCCCAGCATTTT. The encoded protein is CASSLVAGNQPQHF.

The chain carries TRBV21-1 and TRBJ2-2; the table calls TRBD2, which could not be checked here. TRBV21-1 is an annotated pseudogene. This CDR3 is 14 amino acids long. The CDR3 is CAKPPRGSTGELFF. In nucleotides, the CDR3 is TGTGCCAAACCCCCGAGAGGGTCCACCGGGGAGCTGTTTTTT.

V and J are TRBV19 and TRBJ1-1; weak D call: TRBD1 (6 bases). Trimming removed 6 bases from V and 1 base from J, with 9 bases in between. The CDR3 has 13 amino acids. CDR1 and CDR2 from the germline V gene are LNHDA and SQIVND (reference sequence). CDR3: CASSKQGNTEAFF. The CDR3 DNA reads as TGTGCCAGTAGCAAACAGGGGAACACTGAAGCTTTCTTT.

This clone was seen only a few times. V and J are TRBV11-2 and TRBJ2-3; 11 positions match TRBD2. CDR1 is SGHAT and CDR2 is FQNNGV in the germline V gene. V was pared by 6 bases and J by 0 bases, with 2 bases of the junction left unmatched. The CDR3 is made up of 15 amino acids. The CDR3 protein is CASRLAGVSTDTQYF. In DNA form, the CDR3 reads TGTGCCAGCAGACTAGCGGGGGTGAGCACAGATACGCAGTATTTT.

This clone appeared a few times. This chain uses TRBV14 with TRBJ2-5; 8 bases align to TRBD2. CDR1 and CDR2 from the germline V gene are SGHDN and FVKESK. V trimming: 3 bases; J trimming: 7 bases; junction bases outside the gene matches: 10. This CDR3 is 15 amino acids long. The CDR3 DNA is TGTGCCAGCAGCCAGGGCGGAGCGGGAGTGGGGACCCAGTACTTC. Translation: CASSQGGAGVGTQYF.

This clone was observed a few times. This chain connects TRBV5-4 to TRBJ2-4, with D possibly being TRBD1 (6 bases). Trimming left V 4 bases short and J 0 bases short, with 14 bases between. Per the germline V gene, CDR1 is SGHNT and CDR2 is YYREEE (reference sequence). The CDR3 is 16 amino acids. The CDR3 sequence is CASSTRGTLAKNIQYF. DNA for the CDR3: TGTGCCAGCAGCACGAGGGGGACGCTAGCCAAAAACATTCAGTACTTC.

The chain combines TRBV28 with TRBJ2-2; D is undetermined. CDR1 is MDHEN, CDR2 SYDVKM, per germline. Between the trimmed V and J ends, which lost 5 bases and 4 bases, there was a span of 14 bases. The CDR3 contains 15 residues. The CDR3 region is CASSPAPGGTGELFF. Written as DNA, the CDR3 is TGTGCCAGCAGTCCCGCTCCGGGTGGCACCGGGGAGCTGTTTTTT.

CDR3 DNA: TGTGCCAGCAGCTTATCCGGGACAGGGGGAGGTCGCGAGCAGTACTTC. Amino acids: CASSLSGTGGGREQYF. J is TRBJ2-7 and V is TRBV5-5, with 11 bases identical to TRBD1. Per the germline V gene, CDR1 is SGHKS and CDR2 is YYEKEE (reference sequence). V lost 2 bases, J lost 6 bases, and 10 bases stayed unmatched. The CDR3 extends over 16 amino acids.

This chain links TRBV19 with TRBJ1-5; D perhaps matches TRBD1 (6 bases). The CDR3 is made up of 17 amino acids. Germline assignment: CDR1 LNHDA and CDR2 SQIVND (reference sequence). Trimming shortened V by 5 bases and J by 6 bases, and 23 bases separated the two germline ends. The CDR3 sequence: CASSALWGGVMFQPQHF. The CDR3 bases are TGTGCCAGTAGTGCCCTTTGGGGGGGCGTGATGTTTCAGCCCCAGCATTTT.

This clone was counted only a few times. V and J are TRBV2 and TRBJ1-5, with 9 nucleotides matching TRBD1. CDR1 is SNHLY and CDR2 is FYNNEI in the germline V gene. This CDR3 spans 15 amino acids. The junction had 6 bases not matched to a gene; V was cut back by 3 bases and J by 6 bases. The CDR3 DNA follows: TGTGCCAGCAGTGATCGGGCGACAGGGGGTCAGCCCCAGCATTTT. Protein: CASSDRATGGQPQHF.

The J gene is TRBJ1-1, the V gene TRBV30; weak D call: TRBD1 (6 bases). The germline V and J ends were trimmed by 2 bases and 4 bases, with 11 bases remaining between them. The CDR3 extends over 13 amino acids. CDR1 and CDR2 from the germline V gene are GTSNPN and SVGIG (reference sequence). Here the CDR3 reads CAWSTGYFTEAFF. The CDR3 coding sequence is TGTGCCTGGAGTACAGGGTATTTCACTGAAGCTTTCTTT.

The rearrangement links TRBV5-4 to TRBJ2-2; D perhaps matches TRBD2 (6 bases). Per germline, CDR1 SGHNT and CDR2 YYREEE (reference sequence). Trimming removed 4 bases at V and 3 bases at J, with 16 bases between. This CDR3 is 16 amino acids long. The CDR3 spells CASSPAVGGHTGELFF. As DNA, the CDR3 is TGTGCCAGCAGCCCCGCTGTCGGGGGACACACCGGGGAGCTGTTTTTT.

The rearrangement links TRBV5-1 to TRBJ1-6; a weak D match, TRBD1 (5 bases). Germline assignment: CDR1 SGHRS and CDR2 YFSETQ. Trimming pared 0 bases from V and 3 bases from J, leaving 7 bases between. The CDR3 covers 15 residues. In DNA, the CDR3 is TGCGCCAGCAGCTTGGCCGGGGGCTATAATTCACCCCTCCACTTT. Translating it yields CASSLAGGYNSPLHF.

This chain joins TRBV6-5 and TRBJ2-4, with 9 nucleotides matching TRBD1. J gave up 8 bases and V 7 bases, and 9 bases lay outside the gene matches. The germline V gene encodes CDR1 MNHEY and CDR2 SVGAGI. The CDR3 has 14 residues. Here the CDR3 reads CASMQRDRADIQYF. As DNA, the CDR3 is TGTGCCAGCATGCAAAGGGACAGGGCGGACATTCAGTACTTC.

CDR3 nucleotides: TGTGCCAGCAGTGATCCTTCAGCCGGGACACCTTACAATGAGCAGTTCTTC. Amino acids: CASSDPSAGTPYNEQFF. The chain joins TRBV2 to TRBJ2-1; weak D call: TRBD1 (6 bases). In germline, CDR1 is SNHLY, CDR2 FYNNEI. Trimming removed 3 bases at V and 4 bases at J, with 19 bases between. The CDR3 totals 17 residues.

V and J are TRBV10-2 and TRBJ1-1, with D possibly matching TRBD1 (5 bases). The CDR3 is made up of 12 amino acids. The germline V and J ends were trimmed by 6 bases and 5 bases, with 10 bases remaining between them. Germline V lookup: CDR1 WSHSY, CDR2 SAAADI. CDR3 region: CASRDTRTEAFF. The CDR3 DNA reads TGCGCCAGCAGGGACACCAGGACTGAAGCTTTCTTT.

This chain connects TRBV6-1 to TRBJ2-5; 11 bases are a match to TRBD2. The CDR3 covers 16 residues. Germline values: CDR1 MNHNS, CDR2 SASEGT. V trimming: 0 bases; J trimming: 4 bases; junction bases outside the gene matches: 4. CDR3 DNA sequence: TGTGCCAGCAGTGAAGCTGTAGCGGGAGGGAGAGAGACCCAGTACTTC. Translated, it gives CASSEAVAGGRETQYF.

With respect to this clone: One junction end disagrees with the germline gene, perhaps due to a read error. The chain joins TRBV5-4 to TRBJ1-4, with TRBD1 as a possible D gene (5 bases). The CDR3 contains 16 residues. Germline CDR1 and CDR2: SGHNT and YYREEE (reference sequence). The CDR3 sequence is CASSLAAGGSNEKLFF. The CDR3 bases are TGTGCCAGCAGCCTCGCCGCCGGGGGTTCTAACGAAAAACTGTTTTTT.

This chain links TRBV5-6 with TRBJ2-1, with 9 bases aligning to TRBD2. This CDR3 region has 15 residues. The V gene end was trimmed by 4 bases and the J gene end by 0 bases; junction bases not matched to a gene: 2. The V gene's germline CDR1 is SGHDT and CDR2 YYEEEE. The DNA for the CDR3 is TGTGCCAGCAGCCTAGCGGGGCTCTCCTACAATGAGCAGTTCTTC. As protein: CASSLAGLSYNEQFF.